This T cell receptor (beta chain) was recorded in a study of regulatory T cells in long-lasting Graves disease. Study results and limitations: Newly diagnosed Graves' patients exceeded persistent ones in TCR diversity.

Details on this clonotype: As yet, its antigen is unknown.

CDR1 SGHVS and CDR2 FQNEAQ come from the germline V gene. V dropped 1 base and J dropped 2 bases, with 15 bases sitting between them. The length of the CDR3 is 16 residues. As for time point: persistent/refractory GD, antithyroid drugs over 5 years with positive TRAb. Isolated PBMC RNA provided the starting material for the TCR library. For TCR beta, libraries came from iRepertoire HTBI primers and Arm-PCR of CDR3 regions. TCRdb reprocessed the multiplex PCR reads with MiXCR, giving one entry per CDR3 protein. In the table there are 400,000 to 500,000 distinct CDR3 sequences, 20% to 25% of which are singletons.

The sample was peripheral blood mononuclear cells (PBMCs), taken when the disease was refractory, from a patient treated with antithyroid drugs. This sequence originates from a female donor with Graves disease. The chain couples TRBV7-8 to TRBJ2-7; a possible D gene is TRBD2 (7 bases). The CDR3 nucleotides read TGTGCCAGCAGCTTAGGCTGGTTGCGGGGGCCCTACGAGCAGTACTTC. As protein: CASSLGWLRGPYEQYF.